This T cell receptor beta chain is from a study of T cells in Graves' hyperthyroidism and ophthalmopathy. RNA transcripts gave rise to amplified TCR beta CDR3 regions. HTBI primers were the set used in a first-round RT-PCR of the TCR CDR3. TCRdb re-called the multiplex PCR reads with MiXCR, one entry per CDR3 protein. The table has 500,000 to 650,000 distinct CDR3 sequences, around 15% seen once; the top ten hold 11% to 15%. CDR3 length equals 14 residues. Comment on this clonotype: An end of the junction differs from the germline gene, which may be a read error.

Newly diagnosed hyperthyroidism, duration under 2 months, in patients aged 18 to 65. Fresh peripheral blood, 10 ml, was the source of the PBMCs. The TCR comes from a woman in her thirties or forties with Graves' hyperthyroidism. Material: blood. The chain employs TRBV12-3 or TRBV12-4 and TRBJ1-1; D may be TRBD1 (6 bases). Here the CDR3 DNA reads TGTGCCAGCAGTTTAGCGCAGGGGAACACTGATGCTTTCTTT. Residues: CASSLAQGNTDAFF.